This TCR beta chain stems from a study of cytomegalovirus exposure and HLA in healthy donors. Primers: 60 Vbeta forward and 13 Jbeta reverse. Only in-frame clones appear in the TCRdb table, and some are missing; sequencing was by immunoSEQ multiplex PCR. This table holds around 70,000 clones. The CDR3 consists of 15 residues. The germline CDR1 and CDR2 sequences are MGHRA and YSYEKL. V gave up 2 bases and J gave up 3 bases, with 11 bases separating them. The sequence was collected from a boy aged 5-17 years in good health and CMV-seronegative. The rearrangement joins TRBV4-1 to TRBJ2-4; possible D gene TRBD2, 6 bases. Material for sequencing was PBMCs. CDR3 nucleotide sequence: TGCGCCAGCAGCCAACCCGCAGCGGGCAAAAACATTCAGTACTTC. Its protein is CASSQPAAGKNIQYF.